Below are 3 T cell receptor beta chains sequenced from a single sample in a study of early T cells in non-severe SARS-CoV-2 infection. TCRdb redid the calling of the 5' RACE reads with MiXCR, one entry per CDR3 protein. Here the sample spans around 84,000 distinct CDR3 sequences, about 12% being singletons. The sequencing sample was made of whole blood. The receptors were gathered from an adult who was a healthcare worker with PCR-confirmed SARS-CoV-2 infection or an uninfected control (not recorded which).

The sample holds a few counts of this clonotype. The CDR3 DNA reads TGTGCCAGCAGTCCCACCCGGGAGGGCCCCGAGCAGTACTTC. It specifies CASSPTREGPEQYF. The chain employs TRBV28 and TRBJ2-7; 8 nucleotides agree with TRBD2. CDR3 length: 14 amino acids. V dropped 5 bases and J dropped 6; count of bases not matched to a gene: 9. CDR1 and CDR2 from the germline V gene are MDHEN and SYDVKM.

Many counts were recorded for this clonotype. The chain employs TRBV6-5 and TRBJ2-3, with 12 bases identical to TRBD2. Per germline, CDR1 MNHEY and CDR2 SVGAGI. After removal of 4 bases from V and 6 bases from J, the junction contained 8 bases not matched to a gene. The CDR3 consists of 16 residues. CDR3 in amino acids: CASSSLAGGFGDTQYF. The CDR3 nucleotides read TGTGCCAGCAGTTCCCTAGCGGGAGGGTTCGGGGATACGCAGTATTTT.

The sample holds a few counts of this clonotype. This chain connects TRBV18 to TRBJ1-1; D call uncertain. The CDR3 has 13 amino acids. Germline V gives CDR1 KGHSH, CDR2 LQKENI. V lost 2 bases to trimming and J lost 1 base, with 5 bases between them. In DNA form, the CDR3 reads TGTGCCAGCTCACCAGTCGCGAACACTGAAGCTTTCTTT. This codes for CASSPVANTEAFF. Combining the CDR3 with reference TRBV18 and TRBJ1-1 gives the whole variable domain NAGVMQNPRHLVRRRGQEARLRCSPMKGHSHVYWYRQLPEEGLKFMVYLQKENIIDESGMPKERFSAEFPKEGPSILRIQQVVRGDSAAYFCASSPVANTEAFFGQGTRLTVV.